This TCR beta chain was retrieved from a study of T-cell reconstitution after alpha-beta-depleted transplantation in children. The study, taken as a whole, reports: By about two months after transplant, alpha-beta T cells reportedly arose from several hundred graft clones that had expanded. Some patients' high day-60 TCRbeta diversity was attributed to recipient cells surviving conditioning. T-cell counts and diversity at one year following transplant were attributed mainly to newly produced T cells.

In the case of this clonotype: Its antigen is unidentified.

The CDR3 length is 15 residues. The trim removed 5 bases at V and 6 bases at J, leaving 2 bases unmatched. Looked up from germline, CDR1 is MNHEY and CDR2 is SMNVEV (reference sequence). Using unique molecular identifiers, the investigators prepared the TCRbeta library. TCRdb fed the PCR reads into MiXCR, producing one record per CDR3 protein. This table has 84,000 or so distinct CDR3 sequences, roughly 16% appearing once. The genes are TRBV27 and TRBJ2-1, with TRBD2 matching 15 bases. Material: PBMCs, mostly from graft donor cells, obtained 180 days after TCRalphabeta/CD19-depleted stem cell transplant. This clonotype was sampled from a male patient between 2 and 9 years old who had a stem cell transplant for acute lymphoblastic leukemia, so the T cells may come from the graft donor. CDR3 loop: CASSMGLAGGNEQFF. The CDR3 region has the DNA TGTGCCAGCAGTATGGGACTAGCGGGGGGCAATGAGCAGTTCTTC.